This is a list of T cell receptor beta chains from one sample in a study of OX40 agonist ivuxolimab in advanced cancers. The table came from immunoSEQ multiplex PCR; TCRdb's copy has only in-frame clones and leaves some out. Among around 100,000 clones listed, 89% were seen once. The sequences come from CD4+ or CD8+ T cells sorted from blood, collected in a trial of the OX40 agonist ivuxolimab. The receptor set was obtained from an adult with an advanced solid tumor such as melanoma, head and neck, liver or kidney cancer. The CDR3 runs from the conserved cysteine through the conserved F or W. Each record gives: J gene, clone size, V gene, D gene, CDR3 DNA, CDR3 protein. A D gene is named only where the DNA matches it firmly. Rows give clone size only sometimes, using once, few, many, or a class for an expanded clone.

j_call: TRBJ1-5
clone_size: NA
v_call: TRBV2
d_call: TRBD1
cdr3_nt: TGTGCCAGCGGCCTACCAGGGGGAGGTCAGCCCCAGCATTTT
cdr3_aa: CASGLPGGGQPQHF

j_call: TRBJ1-4
clone_size: NA
v_call: TRBV19
d_call: NA
cdr3_nt: TGTGCCAGTAGCGCCCGGGCAGATAATGAAAAACTGTTTTTT
cdr3_aa: CASSARADNEKLFF

j_call: TRBJ2-2
clone_size: NA
v_call: TRBV2
d_call: NA
cdr3_nt: TGTGCCAGCAGCCGTGGGGGCAACACCGGGGAGCTGTTTTTT
cdr3_aa: CASSRGGNTGELFF

j_call: TRBJ2-7
clone_size: NA
v_call: TRBV9
d_call: TRBD1
cdr3_nt: TGTGCCAGCAGCACTACCGGGACAGGGCCCTACGAGCAGTACTTC
cdr3_aa: CASSTTGTGPYEQYF

j_call: TRBJ2-2
clone_size: NA
v_call: TRBV5-5
d_call: NA
cdr3_nt: TGTGCCAGCAGCTTGGTAAGGGGACCCACCGGGGAGCTGTTTTTT
cdr3_aa: CASSLVRGPTGELFF

j_call: TRBJ2-7
clone_size: NA
v_call: TRBV7-8
d_call: TRBD2
cdr3_nt: TGTGCCAGCAGCTTAGCGTTACTAGCGGGAGGAACCTCCTACGAGCAGTACTTC
cdr3_aa: CASSLALLAGGTSYEQYF

j_call: TRBJ1-2
clone_size: NA
v_call: TRBV29-1
d_call: NA
cdr3_nt: TGCAGCGTTGAATGGAGGCGGGGGATAGGGGGCTACACCTTC
cdr3_aa: CSVEWRRGIGGYTF

j_call: TRBJ2-7
clone_size: NA
v_call: TRBV28
d_call: NA
cdr3_nt: TGTGCCAGCAGTTTCTATGGGTCGGGTTTGGACGAGCAGTACTTC
cdr3_aa: CASSFYGSGLDEQYF

j_call: TRBJ2-7
clone_size: once
v_call: TRBV7-9
d_call: TRBD2
cdr3_nt: TGTGCCAGCAGTTTTAGCGGGAGAGGGGCCTACGAGCAGTACTTC
cdr3_aa: CASSFSGRGAYEQYF

j_call: TRBJ1-2
clone_size: NA
v_call: TRBV2
d_call: TRBD1
cdr3_nt: TGTGCCAGCAATCACAGGGGCGGCTACACCTTC
cdr3_aa: CASNHRGGYTF

j_call: TRBJ2-7
clone_size: NA
v_call: TRBV7-8
d_call: TRBD2
cdr3_nt: TGTGCCAGCAGCTTAATCGTTCGTGCCGGGAGGGTCACCTACGAGCAGTACTTC
cdr3_aa: CASSLIVRAGRVTYEQYF

j_call: TRBJ2-5
clone_size: few
v_call: TRBV18
d_call: NA
cdr3_nt: TGTGCCAGCTCACGGGAAGAGACCCAGTACTTC
cdr3_aa: CASSREETQYF

j_call: TRBJ2-7
clone_size: NA
v_call: TRBV7-9
d_call: NA
cdr3_nt: TGTGCCAGCAGCAATAGGCCGCCCTACGAGCAGTACTTC
cdr3_aa: CASSNRPPYEQYF

j_call: TRBJ2-2
clone_size: NA
v_call: TRBV11-3
d_call: NA
cdr3_nt: TGTGCCAGCAGCTTAAGTGGTTGGGGTTCGCCCGGGGAGCTGTTTTTT
cdr3_aa: CASSLSGWGSPGELFF

j_call: TRBJ2-1
clone_size: NA
v_call: TRBV15
d_call: NA
cdr3_nt: TGTGCCACCAGCCGCCCCCAGGGTTGGGATGAGCAGTTCTTC
cdr3_aa: CATSRPQGWDEQFF

j_call: TRBJ2-7
clone_size: NA
v_call: TRBV6-1
d_call: NA
cdr3_nt: TGTGCCAGCAGTGTTAGGGGGGCGATAGGCGAGCAGTACTTC
cdr3_aa: CASSVRGAIGEQYF

j_call: TRBJ2-2
clone_size: NA
v_call: TRBV27
d_call: NA
cdr3_nt: TGTGCCAGCAGAGGGTACGCCGGGGAGCTGTTTTTT
cdr3_aa: CASRGYAGELFF

j_call: TRBJ2-7
clone_size: NA
v_call: TRBV29-1
d_call: TRBD2
cdr3_nt: TGCAGCGTTGAACCCTCTCTAGCGGGAGCTGGAGAGCAGTACTTC
cdr3_aa: CSVEPSLAGAGEQYF

j_call: TRBJ2-2
clone_size: NA
v_call: TRBV9
d_call: NA
cdr3_nt: TGTGCCAGCAGCGTCAACAGGGCGGGCACCGGGGAGCTGTTTTTT
cdr3_aa: CASSVNRAGTGELFF

j_call: TRBJ1-2
clone_size: NA
v_call: TRBV5-4
d_call: NA
cdr3_nt: TGTGCCAGCAGCTTGGACAGGGCTGCCTATGGCTACACCTTC
cdr3_aa: CASSLDRAAYGYTF

j_call: TRBJ2-1
clone_size: NA
v_call: TRBV21-1
d_call: NA
cdr3_nt: TGTGCCAGTAGCGGGAGTCTTCCCTACAATGAGCAGTTCTTC
cdr3_aa: CASSGSLPYNEQFF

j_call: TRBJ1-5
clone_size: few
v_call: TRBV27
d_call: TRBD1
cdr3_nt: TGTGCCAGCAGGGGACAGGGAGGCAATCAGCCCCAGCATTTT
cdr3_aa: CASRGQGGNQPQHF

j_call: TRBJ1-1
clone_size: NA
v_call: TRBV19
d_call: NA
cdr3_nt: TGTGCCAGTAGTACCACAACGAACACTGAAGCTTTCTTT
cdr3_aa: CASSTTTNTEAFF

j_call: TRBJ1-5
clone_size: NA
v_call: TRBV28
d_call: TRBD1
cdr3_nt: TGTGCCAGCAGCTTACAGGGGGCGCGTCAGCCCCAGCATTTT
cdr3_aa: CASSLQGARQPQHF

j_call: TRBJ2-3
clone_size: NA
v_call: TRBV15
d_call: NA
cdr3_nt: TGTGCCACCAGCCAAGGACGCGGGGTAACAGATACGCAGTATTTT
cdr3_aa: CATSQGRGVTDTQYF

j_call: TRBJ2-7
clone_size: NA
v_call: TRBV27
d_call: NA
cdr3_nt: TGTGCCAGCAGTTACGAGCAGTACTTC
cdr3_aa: CASSYEQYF

j_call: TRBJ2-3
clone_size: NA
v_call: TRBV19
d_call: NA
cdr3_nt: TGTGCCAGTAGTGGAAACTTTGCAGATACGCAGTATTTT
cdr3_aa: CASSGNFADTQYF

j_call: TRBJ1-4
clone_size: once
v_call: TRBV18
d_call: NA
cdr3_nt: TGTGCCAGCTCACCTTCCAGTGGGGAAAATGAAAAACTGTTTTTT
cdr3_aa: CASSPSSGENEKLFF

j_call: TRBJ2-2
clone_size: NA
v_call: TRBV30
d_call: TRBD1
cdr3_nt: TGTGCCTGGGCTACAGGGGCCGGGGAGCTGTTTTTT
cdr3_aa: CAWATGAGELFF

j_call: TRBJ1-1
clone_size: NA
v_call: TRBV4-1
d_call: NA
cdr3_nt: TGCGCCAGCAGCCTCCAGGGAGTTGAAGCTTTCTTT
cdr3_aa: CASSLQGVEAFF

j_call: TRBJ2-5
clone_size: NA
v_call: TRBV5-4
d_call: NA
cdr3_nt: TGTGCCAGCAGCCCAACTTCCCAAGAGACCCAGTACTTC
cdr3_aa: CASSPTSQETQYF

j_call: TRBJ1-5
clone_size: NA
v_call: TRBV9
d_call: NA
cdr3_nt: TGTGCCAGCAGCGTAGGGGTTAGCAATCAGCCCCAGCATTTT
cdr3_aa: CASSVGVSNQPQHF

j_call: TRBJ2-7
clone_size: few
v_call: TRBV27
d_call: NA
cdr3_nt: TGTGCCAGCAGTTTAGCTAGGACGGACTTTGTCCCAACCTACGAGCAGTACTTC
cdr3_aa: CASSLARTDFVPTYEQYF

j_call: TRBJ2-3
clone_size: NA
v_call: TRBV5-1
d_call: TRBD1
cdr3_nt: TGCGCCAGCAGCTCCCCTCCGGGACAGGGGGTAAGGGGTTCGCAGTATTTT
cdr3_aa: CASSSPPGQGVRGSQYF

j_call: TRBJ2-2
clone_size: NA
v_call: TRBV19
d_call: NA
cdr3_nt: TGTGCCAGTAGTATAGATAGGATCACCGGGGAGCTGTTTTTT
cdr3_aa: CASSIDRITGELFF

j_call: TRBJ1-6
clone_size: NA
v_call: TRBV27
d_call: NA
cdr3_nt: TGTGCCAGCAGTTCAATCCGCGCCGCATATAATTCACCCCTCCACTTT
cdr3_aa: CASSSIRAAYNSPLHF

j_call: TRBJ1-3
clone_size: NA
v_call: TRBV5-1
d_call: NA
cdr3_nt: TGCGCCAGCAGCCTCAAGACGCATAGCTCTGGAAACACCATATATTTT
cdr3_aa: CASSLKTHSSGNTIYF

j_call: TRBJ2-7
clone_size: NA
v_call: TRBV6-5
d_call: NA
cdr3_nt: TGTGCCAGCAGGATCGGTTGGCTTTCCTACGAGCAGTACTTC
cdr3_aa: CASRIGWLSYEQYF

j_call: TRBJ1-3
clone_size: few
v_call: TRBV7-8
d_call: NA
cdr3_nt: TGTGCCAGCAGCTTAGGGGACGCCGGCTCTGGAAACACCATATATTTT
cdr3_aa: CASSLGDAGSGNTIYF

j_call: TRBJ2-3
clone_size: NA
v_call: TRBV27
d_call: NA
cdr3_nt: TGTGCCAGCAGTTTATCCCCCCTCCCCCGCGGGACCTGGAGCACAGATACGCAGTATTTT
cdr3_aa: CASSLSPLPRGTWSTDTQYF

j_call: TRBJ2-2
clone_size: NA
v_call: TRBV2
d_call: TRBD1
cdr3_nt: TGTGCCAGCAGTGGTCCGACAGGGGGTAAAGGGGAGCTGTTTTTT
cdr3_aa: CASSGPTGGKGELFF

j_call: TRBJ2-7
clone_size: NA
v_call: TRBV5-1
d_call: NA
cdr3_nt: TGCGCCAGCAGCTCCCTCCGGGACCCTACCTACGAGCAGTACTTC
cdr3_aa: CASSSLRDPTYEQYF

j_call: TRBJ2-1
clone_size: once
v_call: TRBV20-1
d_call: NA
cdr3_nt: TGCAGTGCTAGTTATCGAGGGTCGGAATTCTTC
cdr3_aa: CSASYRGSEFF